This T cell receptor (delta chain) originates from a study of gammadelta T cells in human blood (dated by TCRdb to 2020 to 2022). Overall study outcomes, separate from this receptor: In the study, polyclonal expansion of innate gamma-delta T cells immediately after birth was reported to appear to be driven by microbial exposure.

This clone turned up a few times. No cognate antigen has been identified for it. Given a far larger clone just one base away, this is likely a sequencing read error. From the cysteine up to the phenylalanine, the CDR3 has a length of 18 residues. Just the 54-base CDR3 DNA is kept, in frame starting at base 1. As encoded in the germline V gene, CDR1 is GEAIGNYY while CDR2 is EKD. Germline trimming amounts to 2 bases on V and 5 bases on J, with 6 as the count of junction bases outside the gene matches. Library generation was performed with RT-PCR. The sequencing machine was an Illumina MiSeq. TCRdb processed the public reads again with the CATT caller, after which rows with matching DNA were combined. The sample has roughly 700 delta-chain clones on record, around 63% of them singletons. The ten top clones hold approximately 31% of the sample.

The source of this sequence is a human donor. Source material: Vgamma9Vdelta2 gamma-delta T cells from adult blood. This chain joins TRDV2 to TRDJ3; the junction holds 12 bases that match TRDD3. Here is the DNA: TGTGCCTGTGACAAAAGTACTGGGGGATACCGGGACACCCGACAGATGTTTTTC. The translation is CACDKSTGGYRDTRQMFF.